A single sample gave rise to the 6 T cell receptor beta chains below, sequenced in a study of blood T cell repertoires in COVID-19 (dated by TCRdb to 2019 to 2021). Receptors were amplified or captured by the immunoSEQ multiplex PCR assay. TCRdb limited this immuneACCESS table to in-frame rearrangements with V and J called. A share of clones is missing; checked studies link under half to unresolved V genes, and the rest is unexplained. This sample gives roughly 250,000 clones in total; around 82% of them show up just once. The top ten clones comprise about 4.8% of the sample. Sample: peripheral blood. The receptors come from a woman in her seventies with acute or convalescent COVID-19.

The chain recombines TRBV19 with TRBJ1-5; TRBD1 agrees at 10 bases. With V trimmed by 6 bases and J by 0 bases, 8 bases remained unmatched. There are 17 residues in the CDR3. Germline V gene data show CDR1 as LNHDA and CDR2 as SQIVND (reference sequence). CDR3 coding DNA: TGTGCCAGTAGACCGGACAGGGGGGATTATAGCAATCAGCCCCAGCATTTT. Translating it yields CASRPDRGDYSNQPQHF.

This chain joins TRBV28 and TRBJ2-1; 8 nucleotides match TRBD2. V trimming: 5 bases; J trimming: 4 bases; junction bases outside the gene matches: 7. Germline loops: CDR1 MDHEN, CDR2 SYDVKM. The CDR3 spans 15 residues. The CDR3 loop is CASSPSGGPYNEQFF. The CDR3 DNA sequence: TGTGCCAGCAGTCCAAGCGGGGGACCTTACAATGAGCAGTTCTTC.

Only one count was recorded for this clone. This chain links TRBV19 with TRBJ1-5, with D possibly matching TRBD1 (6 bases). The ends were cut back, 7 bases at V and 4 bases at J, with 23 bases in the middle. This CDR3 comprises 17 residues. The germline V gene encodes CDR1 LNHDA and CDR2 SQIVND (reference sequence). In DNA, the CDR3 is TGTGCCAGTACCCAGAGGACAGTTTATTCTCTTAATCAGCCCCAGCATTTT. Its protein product is CASTQRTVYSLNQPQHF.

The genes are TRBV5-1 and TRBJ1-6, with TRBD1 matching over 9 bases. The V gene's germline CDR1 is SGHRS and CDR2 YFSETQ. V gave up 7 bases and J gave up 7 bases; unmatched junction bases: 0. The CDR3 loop spans 12 amino acids. In nucleotides, the CDR3 is TGCGCCAGCGGGACAGGGAATTCACCCCTCCACTTT. This gives the protein CASGTGNSPLHF.

V is TRBV7-2 and J is TRBJ1-3; D unclear. This CDR3 is 17 amino acids long. Germline V gives CDR1 SGHTA, CDR2 FQGNSA. V lost 0 bases to trimming and J lost 0 bases, with 12 bases between them. This chain's CDR3 is CASSLAYLANSGNTIYF. The CDR3 bases are TGTGCCAGCAGCTTAGCATATTTGGCCAACTCTGGAAACACCATATATTTT.

This chain connects TRBV3-1 (or the pseudogene TRBV3-2) to TRBJ2-1; 8 bases map to TRBD2. The CDR3 is 14 residues long. V shed 4 bases, J shed 5 bases, and the junction held 4 bases outside the gene matches. Germline loops: CDR1 LGHDT, CDR2 YNNKEL (reference sequence). Here the CDR3 DNA reads TGTGCCAGCAGCCTAGCGGGGACGGACAATGAGCAGTTCTTC. It specifies CASSLAGTDNEQFF.